A selection of T cell receptor beta chains follows, all from one sample in a study of T cell changes during pregnancy in multiple sclerosis. Assay: immunoSEQ multiplex PCR; the TCRdb copy retains only in-frame clones and omits some. The profile shows about 45,000 clones, 80% to 95% of them singletons. The specimen comprised CD8+ T cells from peripheral blood mononuclear cells, sampled in the second trimester of pregnancy. Receptors were obtained from a female donor with multiple sclerosis, enrolled in a pregnancy study. CDR3s include the opening cysteine and the closing phenylalanine or tryptophan. A D gene is named only where the DNA matches it firmly. For some rows the clone size is stated as once, few or many, or as a class when expanded; others skip it.

CDR3aa: CAGGSGGSEKLFF
CDR3nt: TGTGCCGGCGGTTCAGGGGGCAGTGAAAAACTGTTTTTT
d_gene: TRBD1
v_gene: TRBV18
j_gene: TRBJ1-4
len: 13
abundance: NA

CDR3aa: CASSTVGGPDTQYF
CDR3nt: TGTGCCAGCAGTACCGTAGGGGGACCAGATACGCAGTATTTT
d_gene: NA
v_gene: TRBV7-2
j_gene: TRBJ2-3
len: 14
abundance: NA

CDR3aa: CASSYPGYDGYTF
CDR3nt: TGTGCCAGCAGTTACCCCGGTTATGATGGCTACACCTTC
d_gene: NA
v_gene: TRBV6-5
j_gene: TRBJ1-2
len: 13
abundance: NA

CDR3aa: CASSSWTGTRVRGQYF
CDR3nt: TGTGCCAGCAGCTCATGGACAGGGACCCGGGTACGGGGTCAGTACTTC
d_gene: TRBD1
v_gene: TRBV7-2
j_gene: TRBJ2-7
len: 16
abundance: NA

CDR3aa: CASSLPGHAFF
CDR3nt: TGTGCCAGCAGCTTACCAGGGCACGCTTTCTTT
d_gene: NA
v_gene: TRBV5-4
j_gene: TRBJ1-1
len: 11
abundance: NA

CDR3aa: CASSGSGDGTDTQYF
CDR3nt: TGTGCCAGCAGTGGTAGCGGGGATGGCACAGATACGCAGTATTTT
d_gene: TRBD2
v_gene: TRBV6-4
j_gene: TRBJ2-3
len: 15
abundance: NA

CDR3aa: CASSEDTNYGYTF
CDR3nt: TGTGCCAGCAGTGAGGACACTAACTATGGCTACACCTTC
d_gene: NA
v_gene: TRBV6-4
j_gene: TRBJ1-2
len: 13
abundance: medium-sized

CDR3aa: CASSMNSPNQPQHF
CDR3nt: TGTGCCAGTAGTATGAACAGCCCCAATCAGCCCCAGCATTTT
d_gene: NA
v_gene: TRBV19
j_gene: TRBJ1-5
len: 14
abundance: NA

CDR3aa: CASSFYEGWAEAFF
CDR3nt: TGTGCCAGCAGTTTTTACGAGGGCTGGGCTGAAGCTTTCTTT
d_gene: NA
v_gene: TRBV27
j_gene: TRBJ1-1
len: 14
abundance: few

CDR3aa: CASSEVPADTGANVLTF
CDR3nt: TGTGCCAGCAGTGAAGTCCCCGCGGACACTGGGGCCAACGTCCTGACTTTC
d_gene: NA
v_gene: TRBV6-1
j_gene: TRBJ2-6
len: 17
abundance: few

CDR3aa: CASTLAWRGLSYEQYF
CDR3nt: TGTGCCAGTACCCTTGCGTGGCGGGGTCTCTCCTACGAGCAGTACTTC
d_gene: NA
v_gene: TRBV19
j_gene: TRBJ2-7
len: 16
abundance: NA

CDR3aa: CASSVPRGPRDRASGELFF
CDR3nt: TGTGCCAGCAGCGTTCCGAGAGGCCCCCGGGACAGGGCGTCCGGGGAGCTGTTTTTT
d_gene: TRBD1
v_gene: TRBV9
j_gene: TRBJ2-2
len: 19
abundance: NA

CDR3aa: CASSIGTGGSNSPLHF
CDR3nt: TGTGCCAGCAGCATAGGGACAGGGGGCAGCAATTCACCCCTCCACTTT
d_gene: TRBD1
v_gene: TRBV7-6
j_gene: TRBJ1-6
len: 16
abundance: NA

CDR3aa: CASSEGGAGQPQHF
CDR3nt: TGTGCCAGCAGCGAAGGGGGCGCAGGTCAGCCCCAGCATTTT
d_gene: TRBD1
v_gene: TRBV7-8
j_gene: TRBJ1-5
len: 14
abundance: NA

CDR3aa: CASTDRGSIQYF
CDR3nt: TGTGCCAGCACCGACAGGGGAAGCATTCAGTACTTC
d_gene: TRBD1
v_gene: TRBV11-2
j_gene: TRBJ2-4
len: 12
abundance: NA

CDR3aa: CASHDRGPEAFF
CDR3nt: TGTGCCAGCCACGACAGGGGTCCTGAAGCTTTCTTT
d_gene: TRBD1
v_gene: TRBV7-2
j_gene: TRBJ1-1
len: 12
abundance: NA

CDR3aa: CASSQEGLAESYEQYF
CDR3nt: TGTGCCAGCAGCCAAGAGGGACTAGCGGAAAGCTACGAGCAGTACTTC
d_gene: TRBD2
v_gene: TRBV4-2
j_gene: TRBJ2-7
len: 16
abundance: many

CDR3aa: CASSTGSEQYF
CDR3nt: TGTGCCAGTAGTACAGGGTCCGAGCAGTACTTC
d_gene: NA
v_gene: TRBV19
j_gene: TRBJ2-7
len: 11
abundance: once

CDR3aa: CSVVSRESNEQFF
CDR3nt: TGCAGCGTTGTCAGCAGGGAAAGCAATGAGCAGTTCTTC
d_gene: NA
v_gene: TRBV29-1
j_gene: TRBJ2-1
len: 13
abundance: NA

CDR3aa: CASSPDRAVYGYTF
CDR3nt: TGTGCCAGCAGCCCCGACAGGGCCGTCTATGGCTACACCTTC
d_gene: TRBD1
v_gene: TRBV7-8
j_gene: TRBJ1-2
len: 14
abundance: NA

CDR3aa: CASSCPRGSPLHF
CDR3nt: TGCGCCAGCAGCTGCCCAAGGGGTTCACCCCTCCACTTT
d_gene: NA
v_gene: TRBV5-1
j_gene: TRBJ1-6
len: 13
abundance: NA

CDR3aa: CASSRQGMEAFF
CDR3nt: TGTGCCAGTAGCCGACAGGGGATGGAAGCTTTCTTT
d_gene: TRBD1
v_gene: TRBV19
j_gene: TRBJ1-1
len: 12
abundance: few

CDR3aa: CASSLWASGVWEQFF
CDR3nt: TGTGCCAGCAGTTTATGGGCTAGCGGGGTCTGGGAGCAGTTCTTC
d_gene: TRBD2
v_gene: TRBV27
j_gene: TRBJ2-1
len: 15
abundance: NA

CDR3aa: CATSTERGYEQYF
CDR3nt: TGTGCCACCAGCACGGAAAGGGGGTACGAGCAGTACTTC
d_gene: NA
v_gene: TRBV15
j_gene: TRBJ2-7
len: 13
abundance: once

CDR3aa: CASSGSGTGDETQYF
CDR3nt: TGTGCCAGCAGCGGGTCCGGGACAGGGGACGAGACCCAGTACTTC
d_gene: TRBD1
v_gene: TRBV9
j_gene: TRBJ2-5
len: 15
abundance: NA

CDR3aa: CASSPGTGAFSNYGYTF
CDR3nt: TGTGCCAGTAGTCCCGGGACAGGGGCATTTTCTAACTATGGCTACACCTTC
d_gene: TRBD1
v_gene: TRBV19
j_gene: TRBJ1-2
len: 17
abundance: NA

CDR3aa: CASSPRFRGQNQPQHF
CDR3nt: TGTGCCAGCAGTCCACGCTTCAGGGGGCAGAATCAGCCCCAGCATTTT
d_gene: TRBD1
v_gene: TRBV27
j_gene: TRBJ1-5
len: 16
abundance: NA

CDR3aa: CASSAKVTGGNNEQFF
CDR3nt: TGTGCCAGCAGCGCGAAGGTGACGGGGGGGAATAATGAGCAGTTCTTC
d_gene: TRBD2
v_gene: TRBV11-2
j_gene: TRBJ2-1
len: 16
abundance: NA

CDR3aa: CASSGDRVGEQYF
CDR3nt: TGTGCCAGCTCAGGGGACAGGGTAGGCGAGCAGTACTTC
d_gene: TRBD1
v_gene: TRBV18
j_gene: TRBJ2-7
len: 13
abundance: NA

CDR3aa: CASSYGTGGMYEQFF
CDR3nt: TGCGCCAGCAGCTACGGGACAGGGGGCATGTATGAGCAGTTCTTC
d_gene: TRBD1
v_gene: TRBV4-3
j_gene: TRBJ2-1
len: 15
abundance: medium-sized

CDR3aa: CASSGPTGFSYEQYF
CDR3nt: TGTGCCAGCAGTGGCCCGACAGGGTTCTCCTACGAGCAGTACTTC
d_gene: TRBD1
v_gene: TRBV6-5
j_gene: TRBJ2-7
len: 15
abundance: NA

CDR3aa: CASSTPGLVRAGELFF
CDR3nt: TGTGCCAGCAGCACACCGGGACTAGTGAGGGCCGGGGAGCTGTTTTTT
d_gene: TRBD2
v_gene: TRBV7-9
j_gene: TRBJ2-2
len: 16
abundance: NA

CDR3aa: CASSLGGGAQTGELFF
CDR3nt: TGCGCCAGCAGCTTGGGCGGGGGGGCCCAGACCGGGGAGCTGTTTTTT
d_gene: TRBD2
v_gene: TRBV5-1
j_gene: TRBJ2-2
len: 16
abundance: NA

CDR3aa: CSVGGEWTETQYF
CDR3nt: TGCAGCGTCGGGGGGGAGTGGACGGAGACCCAGTACTTC
d_gene: TRBD2
v_gene: TRBV29-1
j_gene: TRBJ2-5
len: 13
abundance: NA

CDR3aa: CASSVGGQDYEQYF
CDR3nt: TGTGCCAGCAGCGTAGGGGGACAGGATTACGAGCAGTACTTC
d_gene: TRBD1
v_gene: TRBV9
j_gene: TRBJ2-7
len: 14
abundance: NA

CDR3aa: CASSHPGGEAFF
CDR3nt: TGTGCCAGCAGCCATCCGGGAGGGGAAGCTTTCTTT
d_gene: NA
v_gene: TRBV27
j_gene: TRBJ1-1
len: 12
abundance: NA

CDR3aa: CASSSGTTFLSSYNSPLHF
CDR3nt: TGTGCCAGCAGTTCCGGGACAACATTTCTGAGCTCCTATAATTCACCCCTCCACTTT
d_gene: NA
v_gene: TRBV7-9
j_gene: TRBJ1-6
len: 19
abundance: NA

CDR3aa: CASSQALGQQETQYF
CDR3nt: TGCGCCAGCAGCCAGGCGCTGGGACAGCAAGAGACCCAGTACTTC
d_gene: TRBD1
v_gene: TRBV4-1
j_gene: TRBJ2-5
len: 15
abundance: NA

CDR3aa: CAASEAGGTEAFF
CDR3nt: TGTGCCGCCTCCGAAGCGGGAGGGACTGAAGCTTTCTTT
d_gene: NA
v_gene: TRBV2
j_gene: TRBJ1-1
len: 13
abundance: NA

CDR3aa: CASSPGRDFTDTQYF
CDR3nt: TGTGCCAGCAGCCCTGGACGGGACTTCACAGATACGCAGTATTTT
d_gene: NA
v_gene: TRBV11-3
j_gene: TRBJ2-3
len: 15
abundance: NA

CDR3aa: CASSLGLAGSSSYEQYF
CDR3nt: TGTGCCAGCAGCTTAGGACTAGCGGGGAGCAGCTCCTACGAGCAGTACTTC
d_gene: TRBD2
v_gene: TRBV11-2
j_gene: TRBJ2-7
len: 17
abundance: NA